In its sample, the clone carrying this TCR beta chain was seen many times. This sample is part of a study of T-cell reconstitution after alpha-beta-depleted transplantation in children. Using unique molecular identifiers, the investigators prepared the TCRbeta library. Each CDR3 protein is one row after TCRdb ran MiXCR on the PCR reads. This sample has 190,000 or so distinct CDR3 sequences, with about 6.8% found just once. The trim removed 6 bases at V and 2 bases at J, leaving 4 bases unmatched. The germline gives CDR1 ENHRY, CDR2 SYGVKD. This CDR3 comprises 15 residues. This chain uses TRBV10-3 with TRBJ2-3, with 11 bases aligning to TRBD2. The input for sequencing was PBMCs from the stem cell graft donor, taken from the stem cell graft. The sequence was collected from a human donor who donated a stem cell graft to a child with Wiskott-Aldrich syndrome. The chain's CDR3 is CAISPSGGSTDTQYF. The CDR3 DNA sequence: TGTGCCATCAGCCCTAGCGGGGGGTCCACAGATACGCAGTATTTT.